This T cell receptor (beta chain) was identified during a study of blood T cell repertoires in COVID-19. Background on the study: In each case, the material was cDNA or gDNA derived from T cells, B-cell-depleted T cells, or PBMCs.

Per the study methods: Amplification from reference gene primers served as the basis for estimated nucleated cell counts. Assay used: immunoSEQ multiplex PCR; TCRdb lists only in-frame clones, some missing. V and J calls and clone size come straight from that table; D and trimming were deduced from the DNA. The repertoire includes 140,000 to 150,000 clones, about four fifths of them detected once, and approximately 3.5% sits in the top ten. There are 12 residues in the CDR3. V lost 6 bases, J lost 6 bases, and 12 bases lay in between. Germline V gene sequence: CDR1 KGHSH, CDR2 LQKENI. The sample comprised peripheral blood. The TCR sequence derives from a man aged 65 to 79 who had recovered from COVID-19. The chain joins TRBV18 to TRBJ2-7; no definite D call. CDR3 residues: CASSTEVTEQYF. The CDR3 nucleotides are TGTGCCAGCTCCACCGAGGTGACCGAGCAGTACTTC.